One and the same sample provided the 7 T cell receptor beta chains below, sequenced in a study of blood T cell repertoires in COVID-19. Repertoires were generated with immunoSEQ multiplex PCR, while TCRdb's copy carries only in-frame clones and drops some. The sample contains over 350,000 clones, nearly 90% of which appear only once. The specimen was PBMCs or T cells enriched from blood (not recorded which). These receptors originate from a young woman with acute COVID-19.

The rearrangement uses TRBV10-3 and TRBJ1-4; 7 bases line up with TRBD1. The J segment lost 0 bases and the V segment lost 1 base, leaving 2 bases of the junction unmatched. CDR3 length equals 16 residues. CDR1 is ENHRY and CDR2 is SYGVKD in the germline V gene. The CDR3 DNA is TGTGCCATCAGTGAGTTCGGGACAGCAACTAATGAAAAACTGTTTTTT. As protein: CAISEFGTATNEKLFF.

Only one count was recorded for this clone. V usage is TRBV9 and J usage is TRBJ2-7; possible D gene TRBD2, 5 bases. Trimming pared 2 bases from V and 2 bases from J, leaving 11 bases between. CDR1 is SGDLS and CDR2 is YYNGEE in the germline V gene. The CDR3 is made up of 14 amino acids. CDR3 nucleotide sequence: TGTGCCAGCAGCGTCGCCCTAGCACCCTACGAGCAGTACTTC. It is translated as CASSVALAPYEQYF.

The V and J genes are TRBV4-1 and TRBJ2-5, with D perhaps matching TRBD2 (6 bases). The length of the CDR3 is 14 residues. Germline lookup yields CDR1 MGHRA and CDR2 YSYEKL. With 4 bases removed from V and 0 bases from J, the gap between germline ends came to 9 bases. The CDR3 sequence is CASSLASDQETQYF. In nucleotides, the CDR3 is TGCGCCAGCAGCCTAGCTAGCGACCAAGAGACCCAGTACTTC.

The chain employs TRBV6-2 or TRBV6-3 and TRBJ2-5; maybe TRBD2 (6 bases). The CDR3 has 16 residues. Trimming took 3 bases from V and 0 from J, leaving 14 bases between them. Germline V gene sequence: CDR1 MNHEY, CDR2 SVGEGT. CDR3 region: CASSYIRGMYQETQYF. The CDR3 bases are TGTGCCAGCAGTTATATACGGGGGATGTACCAAGAGACCCAGTACTTC.

J is TRBJ1-6 and V is TRBV2, with 9 bases fitting TRBD1. Germline-derived CDR1 and CDR2 are SNHLY and FYNNEI. The CDR3 covers 17 residues. Trimming removed 5 bases from V and 8 bases from J; junction bases left unmatched: 13. In DNA, the CDR3 is TGTGCCAGCAGTCAACAGGGGGCCGGACTGATGGATTCACCCCTCCACTTT. Residues: CASSQQGAGLMDSPLHF.

Only one count was recorded for this clone. The chain uses TRBV6-5 and TRBJ1-6; D is ambiguous. V was trimmed by 2 bases and J by 8 bases, leaving 13 bases between them. The CDR3 is made up of 15 amino acids. Per germline, CDR1 MNHEY and CDR2 SVGAGI. The CDR3 DNA sequence: TGTGCCAGCAGTTACCGGGTCAGACTTTATTCACCCCTCCACTTT. Its translation: CASSYRVRLYSPLHF.

This rearrangement joins TRBV5-1 to TRBJ2-5; TRBD2 agrees at 12 bases. The junction had 12 bases not matched to a gene; V was cut back by 4 bases and J by 5 bases. Germline lookup yields CDR1 SGHRS and CDR2 YFSETQ. The CDR3 extends over 17 amino acids. CDR3 bases: TGCGCCAGCAGCGGTACTAGCGGGAGGACCCGCGGGGAGACCCAGTACTTC. This encodes CASSGTSGRTRGETQYF.